This T cell receptor (beta chain) appears in the sequencing data of a study of blood T cell repertoires in COVID-19. Profiled with immunoSEQ multiplex PCR; TCRdb holds only in-frame clones, not every one. This sample carries 150,000 or so clones, about 90% of them seen once, and the ten largest clones take 1% to 1.5%. V was clipped by 1 base and J by 8 bases, with 11 bases between them. This CDR3 has 13 residues. CDR1 and CDR2 (germline): SGHTA, FQGNSA. Clinical history reported by participants formed the basis on which cohorts were assigned. Specimen: PBMCs or T cells enriched from blood (not recorded which). The origin of this receptor is a human donor with acute COVID-19. The donor label of this sample is uncertain. The chain couples TRBV7-2 to TRBJ1-2, with D unclear. DNA for the CDR3: TGTGCCAGCAGCTTAGGGTGGGCCCAGGGCTACACCTTC. The encoded protein is CASSLGWAQGYTF. Variable domain in full (rest from reference TRBV7-2 and TRBJ1-2): GAGVSQSPSNKVTEKGKDVELRCDPISGHTALYWYRQSLGQGLEFLIYFQGNSAPDKSGLPSDRFSAERTGGSVSTLTIQRTQQEDSAVYLCASSLGWAQGYTFGSGTRLTVV.